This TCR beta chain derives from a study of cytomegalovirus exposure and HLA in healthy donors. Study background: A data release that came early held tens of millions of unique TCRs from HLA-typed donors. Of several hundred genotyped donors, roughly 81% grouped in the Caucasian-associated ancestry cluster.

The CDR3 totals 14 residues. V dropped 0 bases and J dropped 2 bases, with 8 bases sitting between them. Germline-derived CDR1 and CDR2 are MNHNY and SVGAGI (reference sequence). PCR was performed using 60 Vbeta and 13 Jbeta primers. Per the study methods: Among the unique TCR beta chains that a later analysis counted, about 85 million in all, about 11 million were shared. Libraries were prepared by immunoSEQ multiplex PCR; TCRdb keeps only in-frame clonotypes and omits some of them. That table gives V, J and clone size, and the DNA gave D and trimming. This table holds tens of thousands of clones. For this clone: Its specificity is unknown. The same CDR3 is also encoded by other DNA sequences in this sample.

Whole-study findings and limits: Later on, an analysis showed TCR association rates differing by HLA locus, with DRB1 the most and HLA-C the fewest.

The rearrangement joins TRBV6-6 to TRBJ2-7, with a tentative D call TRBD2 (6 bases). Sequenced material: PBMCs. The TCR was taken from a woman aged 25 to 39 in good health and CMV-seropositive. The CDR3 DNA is TGTGCCAGCAGTTACTCGGGGGGAACCTACGAGCAGTACTTC. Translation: CASSYSGGTYEQYF.